This TCR beta chain was recovered during a study of blood T cell repertoires in COVID-19. Study at large: Researchers got acute and convalescent COVID-19 samples from the United States, Italy and Spain.

From germline, CDR1 is MNHNY and CDR2 SVGAGI (reference sequence). V trimming: 6 bases; J trimming: 7 bases; junction bases outside the gene matches: 5. The CDR3 contains 12 residues. The table came from immunoSEQ multiplex PCR; TCRdb's copy has only in-frame clones and leaves some out. The table has around 190,000 clones, 70% to 90% seen once; the top ten hold roughly 8.7%. Sequencing was done on a sample of PBMCs or T cells enriched from blood (not recorded which). The chain uses TRBV6-6 and TRBJ1-2; 7 bases are shared with TRBD1. The clonotype originates from a man aged 35 to 55 who had recovered from COVID-19. The CDR3 sequence: CASRNQGGGYTF. The CDR3, as DNA: TGTGCCAGCAGAAACCAGGGGGGTGGCTACACCTTC.